This TCR beta chain is from a study of T cell responses to AZD1222 COVID-19 vaccine. Broader study findings: A mostly white British donor set with more females was recruited, and clonal diversity was possibly underestimated.

With regard to this clone: Its antigen remains unidentified.

Profiled with immunoSEQ multiplex PCR; TCRdb holds only in-frame clones, not every one. Among about 78,000 clones listed, 85% to 90% were seen once. Germline loops: CDR1 MNHEY, CDR2 SMNVEV (reference sequence). This CDR3 is built from 16 residues. Trimming stripped 5 bases from V and 2 bases from J, with 19 bases between. Second doses that came at about 4 or about 12 weeks were put together. The sample consisted of peripheral blood, taken 28 days after the second AZD1222 dose. The chain employs TRBV27 and TRBJ2-7; no clear D gene. This sequence was found in an adult who received the AZD1222 COVID-19 vaccine. The CDR3: CASSSRSTDRAYEQYF. The CDR3 DNA reads TGTGCCAGCAGTAGCCGATCCACCGACCGAGCCTACGAGCAGTACTTC.